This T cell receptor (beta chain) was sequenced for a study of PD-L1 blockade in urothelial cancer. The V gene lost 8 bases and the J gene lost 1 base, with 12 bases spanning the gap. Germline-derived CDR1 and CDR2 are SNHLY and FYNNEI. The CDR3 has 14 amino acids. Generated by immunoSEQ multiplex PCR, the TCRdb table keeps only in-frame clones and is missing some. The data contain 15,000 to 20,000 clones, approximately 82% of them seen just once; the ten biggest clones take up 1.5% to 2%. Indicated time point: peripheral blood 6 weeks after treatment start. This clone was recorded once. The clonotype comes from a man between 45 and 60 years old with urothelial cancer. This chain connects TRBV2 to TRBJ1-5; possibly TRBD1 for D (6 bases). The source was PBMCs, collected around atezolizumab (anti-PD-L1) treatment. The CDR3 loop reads CASGDRLSNQPQHF. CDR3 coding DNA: TGTGCCAGCGGAGACAGGTTGAGCAATCAGCCCCAGCATTTT.